The 17 T cell receptor beta chains presented below share a single source sample, sequenced in a study of T cell changes during pregnancy in multiple sclerosis. Libraries were prepared by immunoSEQ multiplex PCR; TCRdb keeps only in-frame clonotypes and omits some of them. Found here are tens of thousands of clones, 91% of them singletons; the top ten hold 0.29%. The sample here was CD4+ T cells from peripheral blood mononuclear cells, taken in the third trimester of pregnancy. The receptors come from a female donor in good health, enrolled as a control in a pregnancy study.

The rearrangement joins TRBV5-1 to TRBJ2-3, with 8 positions matching TRBD2. The junction had 9 bases not matched to a gene; V was cut back by 1 base and J by 5 bases. Germline CDR1 is SGHRS and CDR2 is YFSETQ. The CDR3 consists of 16 residues. The CDR3 region has the DNA TGCGCCAGCAGCTTGTTCGGCGGGGGGTCGGGAGATACGCAGTATTTT. Translation gives CASSLFGGGSGDTQYF.

This chain joins TRBV4-2 and TRBJ2-5; 8 bases map to TRBD2. V was pared by 5 bases and J by 5 bases, with 10 bases of the junction left unmatched. The CDR3 has 15 residues. CDR1 is LGHNA, CDR2 YNFKEQ, per germline. CDR3: CASSWRRGGPETQYF. In nucleotides, the CDR3 is TGTGCCAGCAGCTGGCGCCGGGGGGGCCCGGAGACCCAGTACTTC.

The DNA for the CDR3 is TGTGCCAGCAGCTCGGGAGACAGGGTTGGAGAGACCCAGTACTTC. It codes for CASSSGDRVGETQYF. The chain combines TRBV7-3 with TRBJ2-5, with a tentative D call TRBD1 (7 bases). V lost 4 bases to trimming and J lost 4 bases, with 16 bases between them. Germline-derived CDR1 and CDR2 are SGHTA and FQGTGA. CDR3 length: 15 residues.

The chain couples TRBV14 to TRBJ2-7; 7 bases map to TRBD2. V trimming: 4 bases; J trimming: 2 bases; junction bases outside the gene matches: 5. Germline-derived CDR1 and CDR2 are SGHDN and FVKESK. The CDR3 length is 14 residues. This chain's CDR3 is CASSPLLAAYEQYF. Written as DNA, the CDR3 is TGTGCCAGCAGCCCCCTGCTAGCGGCCTACGAGCAGTACTTC.

The V and J genes are TRBV6-6 and TRBJ2-1, with D unclear. Trimming stripped 4 bases from V and 5 bases from J, with 9 bases between. The germline CDR1 and CDR2 sequences are MNHNY and SVGAGI (reference sequence). There are 13 residues in the CDR3. CDR3 loop: CASSFPRNNEQFF. The CDR3 nucleotides are TGTGCCAGCAGTTTTCCTAGGAACAATGAGCAGTTCTTC.

A single count supports this clone. The gene calls are TRBV25-1 and TRBJ1-5; perhaps TRBD1 as D (6 bases). Per the germline V gene, CDR1 is MGHDK and CDR2 is SYGVNS. Trimming stripped 6 bases from V and 2 bases from J, with 11 bases between. The CDR3 contains 14 residues. CDR3: CASSPPGGNQPQHF. CDR3 bases: TGTGCCAGCAGCCCCCCAGGGGGCAATCAGCCCCAGCATTTT.

The chain has TRBV9 and TRBJ2-5; D is ambiguous. Germline CDR1 and CDR2: SGDLS and YYNGEE. Trimming removed 0 bases from V and 5 bases from J, with 8 bases in between. The CDR3 is made up of 13 amino acids. The CDR3 DNA reads TGTGCCAGCAGCGTAGCTACGAAGGAGACCCAGTACTTC. This encodes CASSVATKETQYF.

The chain has TRBV10-3 and TRBJ1-2; D is undetermined. The CDR3 is 13 residues long. CDR1 and CDR2 (germline): ENHRY, SYGVKD. V was shortened by 2 bases and J by 1 base, with 5 bases between the two germline ends. CDR3 nucleotides: TGTGCCATCAGTGAGGCCAGTAACTATGGCTACACCTTC. Its protein is CAISEASNYGYTF.

The V call is TRBV4-3, the J call TRBJ1-2; 7 positions agree with TRBD1. V lost 3 bases and J lost 3; bases outside the gene matches: 10. This CDR3 comprises 16 residues. Looked up from germline, CDR1 is LGHNA and CDR2 is YSLEER. The CDR3 here is CASSQYSRDSYYGYTF. The CDR3 coding sequence is TGCGCCAGCAGCCAGTATTCCCGGGACAGTTACTATGGCTACACCTTC.

The V and J genes are TRBV4-2 and TRBJ2-1; D unclear. The CDR3 length is 13 residues. Germline CDR1 is LGHNA and CDR2 is YNFKEQ. The V and J ends lost 0 bases and 9 bases respectively, with 9 bases between them. In DNA, the CDR3 is TGTGCCAGCAGCCAAGATCGGCGGCGTGAGCAGTTCTTC. Its protein product is CASSQDRRREQFF.

The chain uses TRBV7-9 and TRBJ1-5; D remains ambiguous. The V end lost 2 bases, the J end lost 0 bases, and 5 bases lay between the germline ends. CDR1 is SEHNR and CDR2 is FQNEAQ in the germline V gene (reference sequence). The CDR3 is made up of 14 amino acids. CDR3 sequence reads: CASSLSSSNQPQHF. The CDR3 bases are TGTGCCAGCAGCTTAAGTAGTAGCAATCAGCCCCAGCATTTT.

The chain carries TRBV6-5 and TRBJ1-1; TRBD1 matches at 10 bases. This CDR3 region has 13 residues. Germline-derived CDR1 and CDR2 are MNHEY and SVGAGI. V lost 6 bases and J lost 4; bases outside the gene matches: 2. Here the CDR3 reads CASRRTGGTEAFF. CDR3 DNA: TGTGCCAGCAGAAGGACAGGGGGCACTGAAGCTTTCTTT.

CDR3 amino acids: CASSPEAESTDTQYF. CDR3 nucleotide sequence: TGTGCCAGCAGCCCGGAAGCGGAGAGCACAGATACGCAGTATTTT. The J gene is TRBJ2-3, the V gene TRBV5-4; D may be TRBD2 (5 bases). The CDR3 runs to 15 residues. CDR1 is SGHNT and CDR2 is YYREEE in the germline V gene (reference sequence). V lost 4 bases, J lost 0 bases, and 12 bases lay in between.

This chain links TRBV18 with TRBJ1-1; 7 nucleotides align to TRBD1. CDR1 and CDR2 (germline): KGHSH, LQKENI. The CDR3 runs 14 residues. Unmatched junction bases numbered 8, after V lost 3 bases and J lost 7 bases. As DNA, the CDR3 is TGTGCCAGCTCACCGTCGACAGGGCGCGTTGAAGCTTTCTTT. Amino acids: CASSPSTGRVEAFF.

V usage is TRBV19 and J usage is TRBJ2-1, with TRBD1 as a possible D gene (6 bases). Germline CDR1 is LNHDA and CDR2 is SQIVND (reference sequence). The V end was cut by 7 bases, the J end by 8 bases, with 24 bases between. This CDR3 is built from 16 residues. CDR3 DNA: TGTGCCAGTACTACAGGGTTTAATGAGGGCTGGGATGAGCAGTTCTTC. This codes for CASTTGFNEGWDEQFF.

This rearrangement joins TRBV9 to TRBJ2-3; the D gene is possibly TRBD2 (6 bases). CDR1 SGDLS and CDR2 YYNGEE come from the germline V gene. CDR3 length: 14 residues. With 4 bases removed from V and 4 bases from J, the gap between germline ends came to 13 bases. The CDR3 spells CASSPIPSADTQYF. The CDR3, as DNA: TGTGCCAGCAGCCCCATCCCTAGCGCAGATACGCAGTATTTT.

The rearrangement uses TRBV7-9 and TRBJ2-1; perhaps TRBD1 as D (5 bases). V was cut by 3 bases and J by 6 bases, with 15 bases left in between. Looked up from germline, CDR1 is SEHNR and CDR2 is FQNEAQ (reference sequence). This CDR3 contains 15 residues. Here the CDR3 DNA reads TGTGCCAGCAGCTTTGGCGGACATCGGGCCAATGAGCAGTTCTTC. It is translated as CASSFGGHRANEQFF.